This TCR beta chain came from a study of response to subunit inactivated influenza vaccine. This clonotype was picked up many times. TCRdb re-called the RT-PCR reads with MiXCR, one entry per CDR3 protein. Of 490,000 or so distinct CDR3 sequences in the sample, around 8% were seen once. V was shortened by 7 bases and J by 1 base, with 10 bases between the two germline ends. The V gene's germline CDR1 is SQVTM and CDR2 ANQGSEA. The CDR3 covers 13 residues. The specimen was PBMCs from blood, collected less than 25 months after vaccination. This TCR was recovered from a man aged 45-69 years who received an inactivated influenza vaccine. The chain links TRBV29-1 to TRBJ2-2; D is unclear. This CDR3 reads CSALRGNTGELFF. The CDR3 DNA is TGCAGCGCCCTACGAGGGAACACCGGGGAGCTGTTTTTT.